This T cell receptor beta chain was observed in a study of cytomegalovirus exposure and HLA in healthy donors. Germline values: CDR1 LNHDA, CDR2 SQIVND (reference sequence). CDR3 length equals 13 residues. Both 60 Vbeta primers and 13 Jbeta primers went into the PCR. The data were produced by immunoSEQ multiplex PCR, yet TCRdb's version contains in-frame clones alone and is incomplete. The sample includes 160,000 or so clones, roughly 80% of them seen just once. Findings and caveats of the study: Earlier analysis found most TCR beta V segments productive about 87% or about 30% of the time.

This clone was seen a handful of times. Its matching antigen is unknown. V is TRBV19 and J is TRBJ2-5; D not certain. The assigned J gene may be wrong: the sequence end matches TRBJ2-7 better. The sequence was collected from a woman between 50 and 59 years old in good health and CMV-seronegative. The material sequenced was PBMCs. This chain's CDR3 is CASSIATSYEQYF. The CDR3 coding sequence is TGTGCCAGTAGTATAGCCACTTCCTACGAGCAGTACTTC.